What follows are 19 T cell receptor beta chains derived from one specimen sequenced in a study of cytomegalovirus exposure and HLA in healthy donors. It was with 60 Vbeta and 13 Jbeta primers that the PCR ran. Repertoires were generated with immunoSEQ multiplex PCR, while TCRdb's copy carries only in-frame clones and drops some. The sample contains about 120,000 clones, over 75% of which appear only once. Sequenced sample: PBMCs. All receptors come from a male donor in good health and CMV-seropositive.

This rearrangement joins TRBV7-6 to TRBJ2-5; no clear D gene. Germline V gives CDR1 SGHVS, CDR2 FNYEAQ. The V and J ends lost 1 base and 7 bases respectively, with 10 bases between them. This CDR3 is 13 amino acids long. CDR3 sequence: CASSLVRSGTQYF. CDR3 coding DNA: TGTGCCAGCAGCTTAGTGCGGTCCGGGACCCAGTACTTC. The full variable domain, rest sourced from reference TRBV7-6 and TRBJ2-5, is GAGVSQSPRYKVTKRGQDVALRCDPISGHVSLYWYRQALGQGPEFLTYFNYEAQQDKSGLPNDRFSAERPEGSISTLTIQRTEQRDSAMYRCASSLVRSGTQYFGPGTRLLVL.

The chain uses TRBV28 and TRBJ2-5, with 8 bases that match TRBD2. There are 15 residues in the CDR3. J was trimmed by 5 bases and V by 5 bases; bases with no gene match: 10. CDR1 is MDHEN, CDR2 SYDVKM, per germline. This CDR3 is CASSSSGTSDETQYF. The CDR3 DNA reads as TGTGCCAGCAGTAGCAGCGGGACTAGTGACGAGACCCAGTACTTC. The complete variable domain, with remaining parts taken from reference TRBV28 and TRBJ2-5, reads DVKVTQSSRYLVKRTGEKVFLECVQDMDHENMFWYRQDPGLGLRLIYFSYDVKMKEKGDIPEGYSVSREKKERFSLILESASTNQTSMYLCASSSSGTSDETQYFGPGTRLLVL.

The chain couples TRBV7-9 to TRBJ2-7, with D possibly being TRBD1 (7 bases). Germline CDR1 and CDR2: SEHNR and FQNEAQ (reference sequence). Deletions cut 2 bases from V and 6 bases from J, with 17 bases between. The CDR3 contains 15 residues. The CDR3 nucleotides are TGTGCCAGCAGCTTACAGGCTCAGGGGGGTAGCGAGCAGTACTTC. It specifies CASSLQAQGGSEQYF.

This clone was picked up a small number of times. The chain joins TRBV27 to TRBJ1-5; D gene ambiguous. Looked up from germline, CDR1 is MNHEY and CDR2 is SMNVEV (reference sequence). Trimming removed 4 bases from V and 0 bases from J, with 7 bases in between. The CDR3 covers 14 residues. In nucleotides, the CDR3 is TGTGCCAGCAGTTCCCCTTATAGCAATCAGCCCCAGCATTTT. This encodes CASSSPYSNQPQHF.

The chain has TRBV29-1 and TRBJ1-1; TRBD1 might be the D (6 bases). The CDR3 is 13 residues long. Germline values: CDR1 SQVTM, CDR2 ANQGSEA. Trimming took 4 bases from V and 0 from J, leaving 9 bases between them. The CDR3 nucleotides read TGCAGCGTTGCGGCAGGGGTGAACACTGAAGCTTTCTTT. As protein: CSVAAGVNTEAFF.

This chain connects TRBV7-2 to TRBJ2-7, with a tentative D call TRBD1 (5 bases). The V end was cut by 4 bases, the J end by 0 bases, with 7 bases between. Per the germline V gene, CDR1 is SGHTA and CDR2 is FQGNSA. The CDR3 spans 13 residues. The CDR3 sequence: CASSSRASYEQYF. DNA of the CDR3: TGTGCCAGCAGCTCCAGGGCCTCCTACGAGCAGTACTTC.

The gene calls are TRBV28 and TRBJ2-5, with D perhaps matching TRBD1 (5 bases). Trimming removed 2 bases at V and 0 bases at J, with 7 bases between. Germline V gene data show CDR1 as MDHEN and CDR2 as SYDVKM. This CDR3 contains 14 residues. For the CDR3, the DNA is TGTGCCAGCAGTTTAGGGGCTTACCAAGAGACCCAGTACTTC. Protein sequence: CASSLGAYQETQYF.

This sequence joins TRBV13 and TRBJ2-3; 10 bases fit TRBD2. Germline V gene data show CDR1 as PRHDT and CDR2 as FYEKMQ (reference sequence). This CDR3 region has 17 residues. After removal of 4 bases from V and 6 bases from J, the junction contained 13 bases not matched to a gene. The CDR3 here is CASSWAGLAGVGDTQYF. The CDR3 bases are TGTGCCAGCAGCTGGGCTGGGCTAGCGGGAGTAGGGGATACGCAGTATTTT.

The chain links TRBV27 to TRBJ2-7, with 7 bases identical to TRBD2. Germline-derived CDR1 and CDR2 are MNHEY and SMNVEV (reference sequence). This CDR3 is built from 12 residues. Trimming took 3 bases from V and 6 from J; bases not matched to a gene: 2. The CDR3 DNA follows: TGTGCCAGCAGTTTCATAGCGGGCGAGCAGTACTTC. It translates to CASSFIAGEQYF.

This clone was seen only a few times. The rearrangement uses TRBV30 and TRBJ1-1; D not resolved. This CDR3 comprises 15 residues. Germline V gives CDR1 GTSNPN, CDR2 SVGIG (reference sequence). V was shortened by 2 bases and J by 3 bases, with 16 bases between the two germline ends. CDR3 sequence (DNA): TGTGCCTGGAGTAGACGAGCAGGATGGGACACTGAAGCTTTCTTT. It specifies CAWSRRAGWDTEAFF.

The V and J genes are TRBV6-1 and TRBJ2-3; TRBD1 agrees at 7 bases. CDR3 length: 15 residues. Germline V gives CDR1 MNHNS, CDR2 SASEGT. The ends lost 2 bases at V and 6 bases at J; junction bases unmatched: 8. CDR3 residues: CASSEWVGGVDTQYF. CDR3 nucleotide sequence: TGTGCCAGCAGTGAATGGGTAGGGGGCGTGGATACGCAGTATTTT.

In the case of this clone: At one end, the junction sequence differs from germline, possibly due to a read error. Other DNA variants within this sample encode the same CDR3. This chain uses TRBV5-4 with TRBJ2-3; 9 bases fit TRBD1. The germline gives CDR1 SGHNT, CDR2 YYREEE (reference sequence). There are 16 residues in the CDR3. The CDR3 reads CASNDRRDRGTDTQYF. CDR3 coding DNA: TGCGCCAGCAATGACCGACGGGACAGGGGCACAGATACGCAGTATTTT.

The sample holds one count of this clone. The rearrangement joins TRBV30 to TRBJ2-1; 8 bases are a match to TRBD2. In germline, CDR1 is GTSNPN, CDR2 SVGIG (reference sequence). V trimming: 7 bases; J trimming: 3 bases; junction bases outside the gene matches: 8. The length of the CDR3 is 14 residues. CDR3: CAFSGGDNYNEQFF. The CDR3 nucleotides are TGTGCCTTCAGCGGGGGCGATAACTACAATGAGCAGTTCTTC.

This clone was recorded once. The DNA for the CDR3 is TGTGCCAGCAGCCCGAGGCCCTCCACAGGGCGGGATTCACCCCTCCACTTT. Its translation: CASSPRPSTGRDSPLHF. V usage is TRBV11-2 and J usage is TRBJ1-6, with D perhaps TRBD1 (6 bases). V was shortened by 5 bases and J by 8 bases, with 22 bases between the two germline ends. Germline CDR1 and CDR2: SGHAT and FQNNGV. This CDR3 contains 17 residues.

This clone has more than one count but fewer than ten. The CDR3: CASSSPGTGMVNEQFF. For the CDR3, the DNA is TGTGCCAGCAGCTCCCCTGGGACAGGGATGGTCAATGAGCAGTTCTTC. This sequence joins TRBV5-4 and TRBJ2-1; 9 positions agree with TRBD1. This CDR3 region has 16 residues. V was clipped by 3 bases and J by 6 bases; unmatched bases: 10. Germline V gene lookup returns CDR1 SGHNT and CDR2 YYREEE (reference sequence).

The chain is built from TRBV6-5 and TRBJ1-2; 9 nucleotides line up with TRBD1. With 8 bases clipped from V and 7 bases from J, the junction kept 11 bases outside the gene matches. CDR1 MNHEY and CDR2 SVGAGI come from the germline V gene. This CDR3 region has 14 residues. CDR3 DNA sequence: TGTGCCAGCGGTCGGGACAGGGCAGGTTTTGGCTACACCTTC. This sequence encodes CASGRDRAGFGYTF.

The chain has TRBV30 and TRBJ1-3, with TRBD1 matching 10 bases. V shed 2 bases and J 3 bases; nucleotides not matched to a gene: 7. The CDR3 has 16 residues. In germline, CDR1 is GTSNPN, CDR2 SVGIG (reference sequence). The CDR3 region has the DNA TGTGCCTGGAGTCCCCCGACAGGGGGCGTTGGAAACACCATATATTTT. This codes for CAWSPPTGGVGNTIYF.

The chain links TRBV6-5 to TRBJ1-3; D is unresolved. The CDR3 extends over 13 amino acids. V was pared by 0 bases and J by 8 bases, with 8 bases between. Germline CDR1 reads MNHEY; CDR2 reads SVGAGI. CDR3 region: CASSYSFSDTIYF. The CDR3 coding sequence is TGTGCCAGCAGTTACTCGTTTAGCGACACCATATATTTT.

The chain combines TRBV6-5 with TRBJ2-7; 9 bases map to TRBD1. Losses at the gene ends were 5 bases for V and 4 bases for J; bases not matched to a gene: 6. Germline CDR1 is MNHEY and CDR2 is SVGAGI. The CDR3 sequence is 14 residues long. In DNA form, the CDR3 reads TGTGCCAGCAGTAAGGACAGGGGCGGGTACGAGCAGTACTTC. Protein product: CASSKDRGGYEQYF.